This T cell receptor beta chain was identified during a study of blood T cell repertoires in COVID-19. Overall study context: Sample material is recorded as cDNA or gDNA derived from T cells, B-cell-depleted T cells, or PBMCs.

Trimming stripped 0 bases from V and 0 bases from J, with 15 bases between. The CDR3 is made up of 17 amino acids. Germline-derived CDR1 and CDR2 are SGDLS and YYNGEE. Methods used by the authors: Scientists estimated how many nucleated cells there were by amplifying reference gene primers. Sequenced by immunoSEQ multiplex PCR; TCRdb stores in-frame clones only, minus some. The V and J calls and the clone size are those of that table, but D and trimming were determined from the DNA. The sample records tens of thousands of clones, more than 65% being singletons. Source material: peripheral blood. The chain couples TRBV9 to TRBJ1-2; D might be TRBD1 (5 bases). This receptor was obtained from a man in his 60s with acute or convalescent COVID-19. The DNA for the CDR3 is TGTGCCAGCAGCGTAGGTCCAGGGCCGAGATCTAACTATGGCTACACCTTC. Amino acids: CASSVGPGPRSNYGYTF.